The rows below give T cell receptor beta chains drawn from one sample of a study of cytomegalovirus exposure and HLA in healthy donors. Repertoires were generated with immunoSEQ multiplex PCR, while TCRdb's copy carries only in-frame clones and drops some. This repertoire shows under 200,000 clones, more than 60% found once; its top ten account for 4.9%. The sequencing input was PBMCs. The receptors were sampled from a male donor in good health and CMV-seronegative. Both conserved end residues are part of each CDR3. Each record gives: V gene, clone size, D gene, J gene, CDR3 DNA, CDR3 protein. The D gene is left open where the match is weak. The size field is filled for only some rows; it gives once, few, many or a size class.

>TRBV29-1|NA|TRBD1|TRBJ2-1
TGCAGCGGGCGGGACAGGGTTTACAATGAGCAGTTCTTC
CSGRDRVYNEQFF
>TRBV7-2|few|NA|TRBJ2-3
TGTGCCAGCAGCTTAGCGGGAGTTACATCAGATACGCAGTATTTT
CASSLAGVTSDTQYF
>TRBV5-4|few|TRBD2|TRBJ2-1
TGTGCCAGCAGCGAGATCGCGGGGGGTCTACAAGGACAGTTCTTC
CASSEIAGGLQGQFF
>TRBV7-3|NA|NA|TRBJ2-3
TGTGCCAGCAGCCCCCAGGATTCTCCGGCAGATACGCAGTATTTT
CASSPQDSPADTQYF
>TRBV28|few|NA|TRBJ2-3
TGTGCCAGCAGTTTACAGGCAGATACGCAGTATTTT
CASSLQADTQYF
>TRBV27|NA|TRBD1|TRBJ1-2
TGTGCCAGCAGGACACAGGGGCAGGGCTATGGCTACACCTTC
CASRTQGQGYGYTF
>TRBV2|NA|NA|TRBJ1-5
TGTGCCAGCAGTTTCAGGGGAGGGAGTCAGCCCCAGCATTTT
CASSFRGGSQPQHF
>TRBV2|NA|NA|TRBJ2-7
TGTGCCAGCAGTGGCTACCGGGAACACCACTACGAGCAGTACTTC
CASSGYREHHYEQYF
>TRBV25-1|NA|TRBD1|TRBJ1-1
TGTGCCAGCAGTGGGCTACAGGGGATTTACACTGAAGCTTTCTTT
CASSGLQGIYTEAFF
>TRBV19|NA|TRBD1|TRBJ1-5
TGTGCCAGTAGTAAGGGACAGGGGGCAGGCAATCAGCCCCAGCATTTT
CASSKGQGAGNQPQHF
>TRBV19|NA|NA|TRBJ1-1
TGTGCCAGTAGTATAGGGGCCCGGAACACTGAAGCTTTCTTT
CASSIGARNTEAFF
>TRBV7-6|NA|TRBD2|TRBJ2-7
TGTGCCAGCAGCTTAGCGGGAGGGGCCAGCGAGCAGTACTTC
CASSLAGGASEQYF
>TRBV18|NA|TRBD1|TRBJ2-3
TGTGCCAGCTCACTCTTCGACAGGGGGAAGGATACGCAGTATTTT
CASSLFDRGKDTQYF
>TRBV5-1|NA|NA|TRBJ2-2
TGCGCCACCAAAACGCTAGCATTTGGAACCGGGGAGCTGTTTTTT
CATKTLAFGTGELFF
>TRBV6-1|NA|TRBD1|TRBJ2-1
TGTGCCAGCAGGCGGACAGGCTCCTACAATGAGCAGTTCTTC
CASRRTGSYNEQFF
>TRBV25-1|few|NA|TRBJ1-1
TGTGCCAGCAGTATATTCAGGGGGAACACTGAAGCTTTCTTT
CASSIFRGNTEAFF
>TRBV9|NA|NA|TRBJ2-7
TGTGCCAGCAGCGTAGCAGCGCAGGGTGGGGTCTACGAGCAGTACTTC
CASSVAAQGGVYEQYF
>TRBV7-9|few|NA|TRBJ2-2
TGTGCCAGCAGCTCCTGGACAGCGAACACCGGGGAGCTGTTTTTT
CASSSWTANTGELFF
>TRBV4-3|NA|TRBD2|TRBJ2-2
TGCGCCAGCAGCCAAGGAGACAGGGGTCTAGCGGGAGGGCCGTTGGGCACCGGGGAGCTGTTTTTT
CASSQGDRGLAGGPLGTGELFF
>TRBV2|NA|NA|TRBJ1-3
TGTGCCAGCAGGGCACAGGGTAGCTCTGGAAACACCATATATTTT
CASRAQGSSGNTIYF
>TRBV30|NA|TRBD2|TRBJ2-1
TGTGCCTGGAGTGGACTAGCGGGTTACAATGAGCAGTTCTTC
CAWSGLAGYNEQFF
>TRBV10-3|NA|NA|TRBJ1-1
TGTGCCATCAGTGAGGCGAGTGACAGGAACTGGAACACTGAAGCTTTCTTT
CAISEASDRNWNTEAFF
>TRBV28|NA|TRBD2|TRBJ2-7
TGTGCCAGCAGTCTTAGCGGGAGCTCCTACGAGCAGTACTTC
CASSLSGSSYEQYF
>TRBV5-4|NA|TRBD2|TRBJ2-5
TGTGCCAGCAGCTCAGCCGGGACTAGTTACCTAAGGACCCAGTACTTC
CASSSAGTSYLRTQYF
>TRBV6-6|few|TRBD1|TRBJ1-4
TGTGCCAGCAGACAACAGGGGGCTGGAGAAAAACTGTTTTTT
CASRQQGAGEKLFF
>TRBV30|NA|TRBD2|TRBJ2-7
TGTGCCTGGGGAGGGACGTCGGGACTAGCGGGGGCCTACGAGCAGTACTTC
CAWGGTSGLAGAYEQYF
>TRBV7-3|NA|TRBD1|TRBJ1-2
TGTGCCAGCAGCTTAACGTACAGGGGGCGCGGAGGGTATGGCTACACCTTC
CASSLTYRGRGGYGYTF
>TRBV7-8|few|NA|TRBJ2-3
TGTGCCAGCAGCTATGGACTCCCAGATACGCAGTATTTT
CASSYGLPDTQYF
>TRBV5-1|NA|NA|TRBJ1-1
TGCGCCAGCAGCTTCCTAGGGGGGGGGAACACTGAAGCTTTCTTT
CASSFLGGGNTEAFF
>TRBV5-1|NA|NA|TRBJ2-5
TGCGCCAGCAGCCACCTCGGCCAGGGAGGCGGAGAGACCCAGTACTTC
CASSHLGQGGGETQYF
>TRBV6-1|few|TRBD1|TRBJ2-5
TGTGCCAGCAGTGAAATGGGATGGGGGACAGGGTCACCAACCAGGGAGACCCAGTACTTC
CASSEMGWGTGSPTRETQYF
>TRBV7-2|NA|TRBD2|TRBJ2-5
TGTGCCAGCAGCCCGGGGACTAGCGGGAAAGGGGAAGAGACCCAGTACTTC
CASSPGTSGKGEETQYF
>TRBV27|NA|NA|TRBJ1-6
TGTGCCAGCAGTTTATCGGTAGCAGGGAATAATTCACCCCTCCACTTT
CASSLSVAGNNSPLHF
>TRBV7-8|NA|TRBD2|TRBJ2-7
TGTGCCAGCAGACCTCATACTCCTAGCGGGGCGCACGAGCAGTACTTC
CASRPHTPSGAHEQYF
>TRBV28|NA|TRBD2|TRBJ2-1
TGTGCCAGCAGTAGGCGGACTAGCCTATCCTACAATGAGCAGTTCTTC
CASSRRTSLSYNEQFF
>TRBV6-5|NA|TRBD2|TRBJ2-5
TGTGCCAGCAGTTATGGGACTAGCTTAGAGACCCAGTACTTC
CASSYGTSLETQYF
>TRBV19|NA|NA|TRBJ2-1
TGTGCCAGTAGTCCTCAGGGTCCTTACAATGAGCAGTTCTTC
CASSPQGPYNEQFF
>TRBV9|NA|TRBD2|TRBJ2-7
TGTGCCAGCAGCGTGTTAGCGGGAGGGGGCGAGCAGTACTTC
CASSVLAGGGEQYF
>TRBV10-3|NA|TRBD1|TRBJ2-7
TGTGCCGCAGGGGGACAGTCCTACGAGCAGTACTTC
CAAGGQSYEQYF
>TRBV2|NA|TRBD2|TRBJ2-2
TGTGCCACCACCAGCGGGAGGGGCACCGGGGAGCTGTTTTTT
CATTSGRGTGELFF